This T cell receptor beta chain came from a study of spatial heterogeneity in lung cancer. Trimming shortened V by 0 bases and J by 2 bases, and 8 bases separated the two germline ends. The CDR3 runs to 14 residues. Per the germline V gene, CDR1 is LGHDT and CDR2 is YNNKEL (reference sequence). Each TCR cDNA molecule bore a unique molecular identifier. TCRdb fed the 5' RACE reads into MiXCR, producing one record per CDR3 protein. The table shows around 66,000 distinct CDR3 sequences, with about 6.3% occurring only once. Specified time point: sample taken at primary tumor resection. Whole RNA was taken from tumor, nontumor lung or frozen PBMC; it was then sequenced unsorted.

This sequence originates from a female donor with early-stage non-small cell lung cancer. The material was PBMCs, obtained at surgery. V is TRBV3-1 and J is TRBJ2-7; D is ambiguous. Here the CDR3 DNA reads TGTGCCAGCAGCCAAGATCGAATGCCCTACGAGCAGTACTTC. It specifies CASSQDRMPYEQYF.